The source of this T cell receptor beta chain is a study of T cell repertoires and HLA-DP antigens. Whole-study results and caveats: Sorted CD137+ clonality was approximately 0.42 for both alloantigens, versus about 0.043 pre-culture. The CD4+ repertoire was not split into naive and memory.

V was clipped by 4 bases and J by 3 bases, with 10 bases between them. From germline, CDR1 is SEHNR and CDR2 FQNEAQ (reference sequence). The CDR3 is made up of 13 amino acids. Repertoires were generated with immunoSEQ multiplex PCR, while TCRdb's copy carries only in-frame clones and drops some. The sample holds about 73,000 clones, about four fifths seen once. With respect to this clone: What it binds is not known.

The rearrangement joins TRBV7-9 to TRBJ2-7, with D perhaps TRBD1 (5 bases). The clonotype originates from a man in his sixties in good health and CMV-seronegative. Sequenced input: CD4+ T cells from PBMCs. DNA for the CDR3: TGTGCCAGCAGCTCCCTGGGGCTCTACGAGCAGTACTTC. Its protein is CASSSLGLYEQYF.